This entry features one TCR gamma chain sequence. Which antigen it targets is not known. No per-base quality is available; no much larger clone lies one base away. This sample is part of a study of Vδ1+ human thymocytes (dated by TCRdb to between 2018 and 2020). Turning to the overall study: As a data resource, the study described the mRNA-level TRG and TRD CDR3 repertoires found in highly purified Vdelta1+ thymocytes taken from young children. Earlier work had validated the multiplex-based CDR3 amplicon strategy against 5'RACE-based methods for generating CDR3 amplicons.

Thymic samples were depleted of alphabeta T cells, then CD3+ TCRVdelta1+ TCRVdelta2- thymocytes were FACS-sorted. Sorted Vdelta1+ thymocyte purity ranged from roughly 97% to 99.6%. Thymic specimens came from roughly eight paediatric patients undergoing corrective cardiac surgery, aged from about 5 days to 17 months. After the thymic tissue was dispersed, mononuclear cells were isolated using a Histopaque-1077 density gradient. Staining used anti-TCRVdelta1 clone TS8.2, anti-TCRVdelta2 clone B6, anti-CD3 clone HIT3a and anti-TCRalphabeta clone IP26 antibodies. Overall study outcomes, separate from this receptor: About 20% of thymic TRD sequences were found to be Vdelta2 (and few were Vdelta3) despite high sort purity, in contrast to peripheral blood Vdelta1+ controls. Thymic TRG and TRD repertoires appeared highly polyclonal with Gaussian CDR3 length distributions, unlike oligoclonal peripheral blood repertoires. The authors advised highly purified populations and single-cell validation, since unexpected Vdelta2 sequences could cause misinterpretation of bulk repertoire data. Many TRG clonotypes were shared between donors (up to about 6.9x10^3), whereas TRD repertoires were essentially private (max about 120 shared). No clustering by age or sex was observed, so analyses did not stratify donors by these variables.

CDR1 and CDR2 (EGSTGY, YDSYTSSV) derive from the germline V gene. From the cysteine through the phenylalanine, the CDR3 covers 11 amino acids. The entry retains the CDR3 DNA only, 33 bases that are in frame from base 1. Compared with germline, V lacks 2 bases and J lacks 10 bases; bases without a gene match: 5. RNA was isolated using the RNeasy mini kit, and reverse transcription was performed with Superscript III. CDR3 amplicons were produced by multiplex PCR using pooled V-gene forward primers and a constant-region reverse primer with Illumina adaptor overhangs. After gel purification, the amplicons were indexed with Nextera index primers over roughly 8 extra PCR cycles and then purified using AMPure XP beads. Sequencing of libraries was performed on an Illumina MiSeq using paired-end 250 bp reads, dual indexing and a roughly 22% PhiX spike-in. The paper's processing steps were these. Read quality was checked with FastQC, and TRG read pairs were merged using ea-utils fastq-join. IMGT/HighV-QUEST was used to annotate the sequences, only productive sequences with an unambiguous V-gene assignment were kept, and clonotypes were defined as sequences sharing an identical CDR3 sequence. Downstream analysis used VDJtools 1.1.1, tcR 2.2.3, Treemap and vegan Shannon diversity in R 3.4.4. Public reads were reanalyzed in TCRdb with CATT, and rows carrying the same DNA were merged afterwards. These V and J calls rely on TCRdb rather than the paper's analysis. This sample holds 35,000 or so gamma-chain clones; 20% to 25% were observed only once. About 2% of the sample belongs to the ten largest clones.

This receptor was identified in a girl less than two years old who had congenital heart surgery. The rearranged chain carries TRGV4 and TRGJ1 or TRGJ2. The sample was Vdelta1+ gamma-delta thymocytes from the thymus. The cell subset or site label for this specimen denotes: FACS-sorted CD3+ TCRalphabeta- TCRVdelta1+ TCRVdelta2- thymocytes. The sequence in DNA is TGTGCCACCTGGGATGACTTCAAGAAACTCTTT. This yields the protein CATWDDFKKLF.